The 29 T cell receptor beta chains below all came from one sample that was sequenced in a study of regulatory T cells in long-lasting Graves disease (dated by TCRdb to the early 2020s). Library preparation was by multiplex PCR. The run used an Illumina HiSeq 4000. TCR beta libraries were built with iRepertoire HTBI primers and Arm-PCR amplification of CDR3 regions. TCRdb applied fastp at Q25 and MiXCR to the public reads, then kept only in-frame beta chains. Here each entry gathers all rows of one CDR3 protein and keeps the most common genes and DNA. This sample has a few hundred thousand distinct CDR3 sequences in its table, and approximately 15% of those were observed once. Of the sample, 25% to 30% falls within the top ten clones. The sample's time point, from its label and the paper: newly diagnosed GD, antithyroid drugs for less than 3 months. RNA was extracted from PBMCs in TRIzol for both TCR sequencing and RNA sequencing.

The same specimen was also included in a second study, on T cells in Graves' hyperthyroidism and ophthalmopathy.

Sample: peripheral blood mononuclear cells (PBMCs), taken at new diagnosis, from a patient treated with antithyroid drugs. The source is a man aged 40-55 years with Graves disease. Donor details come from another sample of the same person, matched by shared clones.

As for this clonotype: A read error is possible here, since a much larger clone lies one base away. This sequence joins TRBV6-2 or TRBV6-3 and TRBJ2-5; 10 bases align to TRBD2. V trimming: 6 bases; J trimming: 5 bases; junction bases outside the gene matches: 12. Germline V gene data show CDR1 as MNHEY and CDR2 as SVGEGT. CDR3 length equals 16 residues. The CDR3 DNA reads TGTGCCAGCAGCTCCCGGACTAGCGGAACAAGCGAGACCCAGTACTTC. Protein sequence: CASSSRTSGTSETQYF.

This clonotype occurred many times. The rearrangement uses TRBV12-3 or TRBV12-4 and TRBJ2-5; 11 bases line up with TRBD2. The J segment lost 5 bases and the V segment lost 0 bases, leaving 5 bases of the junction unmatched. This CDR3 comprises 16 residues. DNA of the CDR3: TGTGCCAGCAGTTTAGCGACTAGCGGGGAGGGGGAGACCCAGTACTTC. It is translated as CASSLATSGEGETQYF.

This clonotype was seen a few times. The chain couples TRBV11-3 to TRBJ2-7; D not certain. CDR1 is SGHNT and CDR2 is YENEEA in the germline V gene. Trimming left V 3 bases short and J 5 bases short, with 17 bases between. This CDR3 has 15 residues. The CDR3 loop reads CASSFLGGRLDEQYF. The CDR3 DNA follows: TGTGCCAGCAGCTTCCTGGGCGGTCGATTGGACGAGCAGTACTTC.

This clonotype was counted many times. The chain has TRBV7-8 and TRBJ2-7; D might be TRBD1 or TRBD2, each matching 5 bases. CDR3 length equals 13 residues. V shed 6 bases and J shed 3 bases, with 12 bases lying between them. Per germline, CDR1 SGHVS and CDR2 FQNEAQ. The CDR3 sequence: CASSYWDDYEQYF. CDR3 coding DNA: TGTGCCAGCAGTTATTGGGACGACTACGAGCAGTACTTC.

The sample holds many counts of this clonotype. V usage is TRBV28 and J usage is TRBJ2-1; TRBD1 agrees at 10 bases. V was pared by 2 bases and J by 1 base, with 5 bases of the junction left unmatched. CDR1 is MDHEN, CDR2 SYDVKM, per germline. The CDR3 covers 17 residues. The CDR3 region is CASSLPTGGLSYNEQFF. The CDR3 region has the DNA TGTGCCAGCAGTTTACCGACAGGGGGCCTATCCTACAATGAGCAGTTCTTC.

In this sample, this clonotype turned up many times. V is TRBV2 and J is TRBJ1-4; D unresolved. The germline V gene encodes CDR1 SNHLY and CDR2 FYNNEI. There are 12 residues in the CDR3. Trimming stripped 6 bases from V and 8 bases from J, with 10 bases between. The CDR3 reads CASREYDEKLFF. The CDR3 DNA is TGTGCCAGCAGGGAGTACGACGAAAAACTGTTTTTT. The full variable domain, its missing parts supplied by reference TRBV2 and TRBJ1-4, is EPEVTQTPSHQVTQMGQEVILRCVPISNHLYFYWYRQILGQKVEFLVSFYNNEISEKSEIFDDQFSVERPDGSNFTLKIRSTKLEDSAMYFCASREYDEKLFFGSGTQLSVL.

This clonotype was recorded at least ten times. This chain joins TRBV2 and TRBJ1-6, with 11 bases lining up with TRBD1. The CDR3 has 15 amino acids. J gave up 7 bases and V 9 bases, and 8 bases lay outside the gene matches. CDR1 SNHLY and CDR2 FYNNEI come from the germline V gene. The CDR3 loop reads CARKAGTGGNSPLHF. CDR3 DNA sequence: TGTGCCAGGAAAGCCGGGACAGGGGGAAATTCACCCCTCCACTTT.

There are many counts of this clonotype. The chain recombines TRBV10-3 with TRBJ2-7; TRBD2 matches 9 bases. CDR1 is ENHRY, CDR2 SYGVKD, per germline. Losses at the gene ends were 5 bases for V and 0 bases for J; bases not matched to a gene: 2. The CDR3 totals 14 residues. CDR3 sequence: CAISSGGHSYEQYF. The CDR3 DNA sequence: TGTGCCATCAGTAGCGGGGGGCACTCCTACGAGCAGTACTTC.

Note on this clonotype: The junction does not match germline at one end; this may be a read error. The chain is built from TRBV7-2 and TRBJ1-5; TRBD1 is a possible D gene (6 bases). Germline CDR1 SGHTA, CDR2 FQGNSA. The CDR3 contains 13 residues. CDR3 in amino acids: CANSTGFRQPQHF. The CDR3 nucleotides read TGTGCCAACAGCACAGGGTTTCGCCAGCCCCAGCATTTT.

There are many counts of this clonotype. A read error may account for a junction end that differs from germline. CDR3 coding DNA: TGTGCCAGCAGCCAACGGGGACCGTCCTACGAGCAGTACTTC. It yields the protein CASSQRGPSYEQYF. This chain links TRBV5-1 with TRBJ2-7; D is possibly TRBD1 or TRBD2 (5 bases each). This CDR3 spans 14 amino acids. The germline gives CDR1 SGHRS, CDR2 YFSETQ.

This clonotype was recorded many times. The V call is TRBV6-6, the J call TRBJ2-5; 9 nucleotides align to TRBD2. V lost 0 bases to trimming and J lost 5 bases; unmatched junction nucleotides: 4. The CDR3 spans 15 residues. Germline V gives CDR1 MNHNY, CDR2 SVGAGI (reference sequence). The CDR3 sequence is CASSYSTLAGETQYF. The CDR3 bases are TGTGCCAGCAGTTACTCGACCCTAGCGGGGGAGACCCAGTACTTC.

The sample holds a few counts of this clonotype. This may come from a read error, since a much larger clone is one base off. The J gene is TRBJ2-7, the V gene TRBV7-8; tentatively, D is TRBD2 (7 bases). The ends were cut back, 5 bases at V and 2 bases at J, with 19 bases in the middle. Germline V gene lookup returns CDR1 SGHVS and CDR2 FQNEAQ. The CDR3 runs 16 residues. Written as DNA, the CDR3 is TGTGCCAGCAGCCCAGAGTTCGCGGGGGCGACCTACGAGCAGTACTTC. It yields the protein CASSPEFAGATYEQYF. Full variable domain (outside the CDR3, taken from reference TRBV7-8 and TRBJ2-7): GAGVSQSPRYKVAKRGQDVALRCDPISGHVSLFWYQQALGQGPEFLTYFQNEAQLDKSGLPSDRFFAERPEGSVSTLKIQRTQQEDSAVYLCASSPEFAGATYEQYFGPGTRLTVT.

The chain joins TRBV6-5 to TRBJ1-2; D is ambiguous. CDR3 size: 15 residues. Deletions cut 2 bases from V and 4 bases from J, with 14 bases between. Germline CDR1 MNHEY, CDR2 SVGAGI. CDR3: CASSYDSTAVYGYTF. As DNA, the CDR3 is TGTGCCAGCAGTTACGATTCGACCGCCGTCTATGGCTACACCTTC.

This clonotype was seen ten or more times. The V call is TRBV10-1, the J call TRBJ2-3; D may be TRBD2 (5 bases). Germline V CDR1 and CDR2: WNHNN, SYGVQD (reference sequence). Deletions cut 4 bases from V and 3 bases from J, with 14 bases between. This CDR3 contains 15 residues. In DNA, the CDR3 is TGCGCCAGCAGTGGGAACCTCGGGGAAACAGATACGCAGTATTTT. Its translation: CASSGNLGETDTQYF.

This sequence joins TRBV19 and TRBJ1-4, with 9 bases matching TRBD1. CDR1 and CDR2 (germline): LNHDA, SQIVND (reference sequence). The CDR3 loop spans 14 amino acids. J gave up 6 bases and V 6 bases, and 5 bases lay outside the gene matches. The CDR3 DNA reads TGTGCCAGTAGCGACCGGGACAGGGATGAAAAACTGTTTTTT. Protein: CASSDRDRDEKLFF.

There are a few counts of this clonotype. J is TRBJ2-2 and V is TRBV7-2; tentatively, D is TRBD1 or TRBD2 (5 bases each). Germline lookup yields CDR1 SGHTA and CDR2 FQGNSA. V lost 6 bases, J lost 0 bases, and 8 bases lay in between. The CDR3 totals 14 residues. The CDR3 here is CASRGRTNTGELFF. The DNA for the CDR3 is TGTGCCAGCAGGGGACGAACGAACACCGGGGAGCTGTTTTTT.

This clonotype turned up a few times. The chain is built from TRBV11-2 and TRBJ2-7; D is unresolved. Trimming shortened V by 2 bases and J by 2 bases, and 16 bases separated the two germline ends. The CDR3 contains 16 residues. CDR1 is SGHAT and CDR2 is FQNNGV in the germline V gene. CDR3 in DNA: TGTGCCAGCAGCTTAAATTTGGCAGTCGCTCCCTACGAGCAGTACTTC. It encodes CASSLNLAVAPYEQYF.

J is TRBJ1-5 and V is TRBV27, with D unresolved. The V end lost 0 bases, the J end lost 0 bases, and 6 bases lay between the germline ends. CDR1 and CDR2 (germline): MNHEY, SMNVEV (reference sequence). The CDR3 extends over 15 amino acids. CDR3 residues: CASSLSHGSNQPQHF. As DNA, the CDR3 is TGTGCCAGCAGTTTATCACACGGTAGCAATCAGCCCCAGCATTTT.

In regard to this clonotype: A much larger clone sits a single nucleotide away, making a read error possible. It is likely a read error, because the conserved phenylalanine at the end of the CDR3 is missing. The V and J genes are TRBV24-1 and TRBJ2-3; 10 nucleotides match TRBD2. The CDR3 loop spans 16 amino acids. V lost 4 bases to trimming and J lost 0 bases; unmatched junction nucleotides: 3. The V gene's germline CDR1 is KGHDR and CDR2 SFDVKD. CDR3 bases: TGTGCCACCAGTGACCCGACTAGCGGGAGCACAGATACGCAGTATCTT. It specifies CATSDPTSGSTDTQYL.

The table lists this clonotype with many counts. The V gene is TRBV30, the J gene TRBJ1-5; 9 nucleotides align to TRBD1. The germline gives CDR1 GTSNPN, CDR2 SVGIG (reference sequence). V dropped 5 bases and J dropped 5; count of bases not matched to a gene: 4. CDR3 length: 13 residues. This CDR3 is CAWGDRADQPQHF. CDR3 nucleotides: TGTGCCTGGGGGGACAGGGCGGATCAGCCCCAGCATTTT.

Only one count was recorded for this clonotype. V gene TRBV18 combines with J gene TRBJ2-7; a possible D gene is TRBD1 (5 bases). The CDR3 covers 14 residues. V lost 8 bases, J lost 2 bases, and 16 bases lay in between. Germline V gives CDR1 KGHSH, CDR2 LQKENI. As DNA, the CDR3 is TGTGCCAGCAGGTCCGGACAACCGCCCTACGAGCAGTACTTC. Translating gives CASRSGQPPYEQYF.

This clonotype appeared a few times. The chain uses TRBV7-9 and TRBJ2-2; D unresolved. Trimming stripped 5 bases from V and 0 bases from J, with 10 bases between. Germline assignment: CDR1 SEHNR and CDR2 FQNEAQ (reference sequence). This CDR3 has 15 residues. The CDR3: CASSPTETNTGELFF. The CDR3 DNA follows: TGTGCCAGCAGCCCGACTGAGACGAACACCGGGGAGCTGTTTTTT.

There are many counts of this clonotype. The V call is TRBV7-9, the J call TRBJ1-5; D gene ambiguous. CDR1 and CDR2 (germline): SEHNR, FQNEAQ (reference sequence). The germline V and J ends were trimmed by 1 base and 9 bases, with 16 bases remaining between them. The length of the CDR3 is 15 residues. The CDR3 coding sequence is TGTGCCAGCAGCTTAGGGGCAGCCCAGGATTCGCCCCAGCATTTT. This gives the protein CASSLGAAQDSPQHF.

This clonotype was seen many times. The V call is TRBV5-1, the J call TRBJ1-3; TRBD1 might be the D (5 bases). The V gene's germline CDR1 is SGHRS and CDR2 YFSETQ. The V end was cut by 0 bases, the J end by 0 bases, with 13 bases between. The CDR3 contains 17 residues. The CDR3 coding sequence is TGCGCCAGCAGCTTGGCGGGACGCCCGGACTCTGGAAACACCATATATTTT. Encoded protein: CASSLAGRPDSGNTIYF.

This clonotype was seen ten or more times. V gene TRBV30 combines with J gene TRBJ2-7, with D tentatively TRBD1 (5 bases). The CDR3 runs to 13 residues. The germline V gene encodes CDR1 GTSNPN and CDR2 SVGIG (reference sequence). Trimming stripped 4 bases from V and 9 bases from J, with 19 bases between. The CDR3 DNA is TGTGCCTGGAAAGGTCAGGGCTCTGCAGGGCAGTACTTC. It encodes CAWKGQGSAGQYF.

The table lists this clonotype with many counts. The CDR3 DNA is TGCGCCAGCAGCTTTTCACCAATACAGCCGTACCAAGAGACCCAGTACTTC. Protein sequence: CASSFSPIQPYQETQYF. V gene TRBV5-1 combines with J gene TRBJ2-5, with D unresolved. CDR3 length: 17 amino acids. The V and J ends lost 2 bases and 0 bases respectively, with 17 bases between them. Germline V CDR1 and CDR2: SGHRS, YFSETQ.

This clonotype was detected only a few times. The chain links TRBV5-1 to TRBJ1-1; TRBD1 agrees at 9 bases. The CDR3 length is 15 residues. V shed 4 bases, J shed 2 bases, and the junction held 6 bases outside the gene matches. In germline, CDR1 is SGHRS, CDR2 YFSETQ. The CDR3 nucleotides are TGCGCCAGCAGCCCCGGGACAGGGACTAACACTGAAGCTTTCTTT. Its protein is CASSPGTGTNTEAFF.

This clonotype came up many times. The CDR3 DNA reads as TGTGCCAGCGTCTCCTCGGGCTTTCTCGGCGGCGAGCAGTACTTC. Translated: CASVSSGFLGGEQYF. The chain couples TRBV28 to TRBJ2-7; D not resolved. The V end was cut by 8 bases, the J end by 6 bases, with 23 bases between. This CDR3 is 15 amino acids long. Germline V gene data show CDR1 as MDHEN and CDR2 as SYDVKM.

Turning to this clonotype: It may be a read error: a sequence one base away is much more abundant. The chain combines TRBV4-1 with TRBJ1-1; TRBD1 agrees at 8 bases. The germline V gene has CDR1 MGHRA and CDR2 YSYEKL. This CDR3 has 14 amino acids. The CDR3 DNA reads as TGCGCCAGCAGCCTTCAGGGGGCGAACACTGAAGCTCTCTTT. It is translated as CASSLQGANTEALF.